This TCR beta chain was sequenced during a study of cytomegalovirus exposure and HLA in healthy donors. Study details: Some 180 million T cells yielded under 130 million unique TCR beta sequences in earlier analysis. Findings of the study overall: TCR beta chains associated with HLA were, in a later analysis, more clonally expanded than equally common others.

The V gene's germline CDR1 is ENHRY and CDR2 SYGVKD. The CDR3 is made up of 16 amino acids. With 2 bases removed from V and 5 bases from J, the gap between germline ends came to 18 bases. This clone has more than one count but fewer than ten. What it recognizes is unknown. In the PCR, 60 Vbeta and 13 Jbeta primers were used. Produced via immunoSEQ multiplex PCR; TCRdb's table is partial and in-frame only. The data hold a few hundred thousand clones, with 80% observed a single time. Material for sequencing was PBMCs. The rearrangement links TRBV10-3 to TRBJ1-1, with a tentative D call TRBD1 (5 bases). The origin of this receptor is a girl aged 2 to 10 in good health and CMV-seronegative. The CDR3 DNA is TGTGCCATCAGTGAGGGTAGGGGAGGGACGAAGACTGAAGCTTTCTTT. Encoded protein: CAISEGRGGTKTEAFF.